A single sample is the source of the 15 T cell receptor beta chains below, sequenced in a study of cytomegalovirus exposure and HLA in healthy donors. PCR employed 60 Vbeta and 13 Jbeta primers. Only in-frame clones appear in the TCRdb table, and some are missing; sequencing was by immunoSEQ multiplex PCR. The top ten clones hold over 5% of a sample with about 60,000 clones, around 82% of them seen once. The sample taken for sequencing was PBMCs. These receptors originate from a male donor in good health and CMV-seronegative.

J is TRBJ1-5 and V is TRBV4-3; D possibly corresponds to TRBD1 (6 bases). CDR1 and CDR2 (germline): LGHNA, YSLEER. The germline V and J ends were trimmed by 3 bases and 8 bases, with 11 bases remaining between them. This CDR3 is 13 amino acids long. CDR3 nucleotides: TGCGCCAGCAGCCAGGCGCGACAGGAGCCCCAGCATTTT. It yields the protein CASSQARQEPQHF.

This clone is a singleton in its sample. The chain carries TRBV19 and TRBJ1-6; D perhaps matches TRBD1 (5 bases). In germline, CDR1 is LNHDA, CDR2 SQIVND (reference sequence). V lost 7 bases, J lost 8 bases, and 27 bases lay in between. CDR3 length equals 18 residues. CDR3 amino acids: CASNGGRAGSRAYSPLHF. The CDR3 DNA follows: TGTGCCAGTAACGGTGGCAGGGCCGGATCCCGGGCCTATTCACCCCTCCACTTT.

The J gene is TRBJ2-1, the V gene TRBV7-3; 11 bases agree with TRBD2. The CDR3 is 16 residues long. Germline V CDR1 and CDR2: SGHTA, FQGTGA. The V gene end was trimmed by 4 bases and the J gene end by 6 bases; junction bases not matched to a gene: 8. The CDR3 sequence is CASSSLTSGGFNEQFF. The CDR3 DNA is TGTGCCAGCAGCTCCCTTACTAGCGGGGGCTTCAATGAGCAGTTCTTC.

The V call is TRBV14, the J call TRBJ1-1, with D possibly TRBD1 on 5 matching bases. V was clipped by 4 bases and J by 7 bases, with 10 bases between them. There are 12 residues in the CDR3. The germline gives CDR1 SGHDN, CDR2 FVKESK. CDR3 loop: CASSLNRIEAFF. CDR3 nucleotide sequence: TGTGCCAGCAGCCTCAACAGGATTGAAGCTTTCTTT.

The CDR3 nucleotides are TGTGCCAGCAGCTGGGGACAGGGCGGGAGGGAGACCCAGTACTTC. The encoded protein is CASSWGQGGRETQYF. The V and J genes are TRBV7-2 and TRBJ2-5, with D perhaps matching TRBD1 (9 bases). The CDR3 covers 15 residues. Germline V gene data show CDR1 as SGHTA and CDR2 as FQGNSA. V lost 4 bases to trimming and J lost 5 bases, with 17 bases between them. Looking up the rest from reference TRBV7-2 and TRBJ2-5 gives the full variable domain: GAGVSQSPSNKVTEKGKDVELRCDPISGHTALYWYRQSLGQGLEFLIYFQGNSAPDKSGLPSDRFSAERTGGSVSTLTIQRTQQEDSAVYLCASSWGQGGRETQYFGPGTRLLVL.

The J gene is TRBJ2-7, the V gene TRBV11-3; D is uncertain. The CDR3 length is 13 residues. CDR1 and CDR2 (germline): SGHNT, YENEEA. Trimming removed 1 base from V and 2 bases from J, with 6 bases in between. CDR3 loop: CASSLGTPYEQYF. CDR3 DNA sequence: TGTGCCAGCAGCTTAGGCACTCCCTACGAGCAGTACTTC.

J is TRBJ1-2 and V is TRBV6-6, with 9 bases lining up with TRBD1. The length of the CDR3 is 16 residues. Germline CDR1 MNHNY, CDR2 SVGAGI (reference sequence). V trimming: 2 bases; J trimming: 6 bases; junction bases outside the gene matches: 10. Written as DNA, the CDR3 is TGTGCCAGCAGTTACCCTCCGGGACAGGGCCCCGATGGCTACACCTTC. Residues: CASSYPPGQGPDGYTF.

To note about this clone: Sequence at one end of the junction differs from germline and may be a read error. The rearrangement links TRBV7-9 to TRBJ1-1, with D perhaps matching TRBD1 (5 bases). Germline V gene sequence: CDR1 SEHNR, CDR2 FQNEAQ (reference sequence). CDR3 length: 15 amino acids. CDR3 nucleotide sequence: TGTTCCAGCAGCTTAGGGGCAGCCCAATACACTGAAGCTTTCTTT. This translates into CSSSLGAAQYTEAFF.

This chain connects TRBV2 to TRBJ1-4, with a tentative D call TRBD1 (5 bases). The CDR3 runs 14 residues. Germline CDR1 and CDR2: SNHLY and FYNNEI. Trimming pared 3 bases from V and 8 bases from J, leaving 13 bases between. The CDR3 sequence is CASSERQGSEKLFF. CDR3 in DNA: TGTGCCAGCAGTGAGCGGCAGGGCAGCGAAAAACTGTTTTTT.

The V call is TRBV6-1, the J call TRBJ2-3, with a tentative D call TRBD2 (6 bases). Germline V gene data show CDR1 as MNHNS and CDR2 as SASEGT. Trimming removed 6 bases at V and 0 bases at J, with 10 bases between. The CDR3 totals 14 residues. CDR3 coding DNA: TGTGCCAGCAGGGAGGGACCTAGCACAGATACGCAGTATTTT. Residues: CASREGPSTDTQYF.

The chain has TRBV6-1 and TRBJ1-1; D is possibly TRBD1 (5 bases). The CDR3 covers 13 residues. Germline loops: CDR1 MNHNS, CDR2 SASEGT. The germline V and J ends were trimmed by 4 bases and 1 base, with 7 bases remaining between them. Written as DNA, the CDR3 is TGTGCCAGCAGTGTGGGGGGGAACACTGAAGCTTTCTTT. Protein sequence: CASSVGGNTEAFF.

This clone has only a few counts. This sequence joins TRBV2 and TRBJ2-2, with 7 positions matching TRBD2. V shed 2 bases, J shed 3 bases, and the junction held 3 bases outside the gene matches. The CDR3 totals 15 residues. Germline lookup yields CDR1 SNHLY and CDR2 FYNNEI. CDR3 DNA sequence: TGTGCCAGCAGTGAATCAACTAGCGACACCGGGGAGCTGTTTTTT. Its translation: CASSESTSDTGELFF.

This clone was detected a few times. CDR3 bases: TGCGCCAGCAGCTTGGGGGGACAGGGGAACACTGAAGCTTTCTTT. Translated, it gives CASSLGGQGNTEAFF. This chain links TRBV5-1 with TRBJ1-1; 9 bases are shared with TRBD1. Per the germline V gene, CDR1 is SGHRS and CDR2 is YFSETQ. CDR3 length equals 15 residues. V was pared by 0 bases and J by 1 base, with 1 base of the junction left unmatched.

This clone has just one count. The J gene is TRBJ2-4, the V gene TRBV6-6, with D uncertain. Germline V gene sequence: CDR1 MNHNY, CDR2 SVGAGI (reference sequence). Trimming left V 6 bases short and J 14 bases short, with 17 bases between. This CDR3 region has 12 residues. The CDR3 bases are TGTGCCAGCAGCCAAGACCGTTTTACAGAGTACTTC. This codes for CASSQDRFTEYF.

The chain is built from TRBV2 and TRBJ2-2; maybe TRBD1 (6 bases). The germline V gene encodes CDR1 SNHLY and CDR2 FYNNEI. The CDR3 runs to 14 residues. Deletions cut 4 bases from V and 8 bases from J, with 14 bases between. This chain's CDR3 is CASSAGTRGGELFF. CDR3 DNA sequence: TGTGCCAGCAGTGCCGGGACACGAGGGGGGGAGCTGTTTTTT. The variable domain in full, with the rest retrieved from reference TRBV2 and TRBJ2-2, is EPEVTQTPSHQVTQMGQEVILRCVPISNHLYFYWYRQILGQKVEFLVSFYNNEISEKSEIFDDQFSVERPDGSNFTLKIRSTKLEDSAMYFCASSAGTRGGELFFGEGSRLTVL.